The 23 T cell receptor beta chains presented below share a single source sample, sequenced in a study of blood T cell repertoires in COVID-19. This table comes from immunoSEQ multiplex PCR, and its TCRdb copy is limited to in-frame clones, with some not included. The data show 160,000 or so clones, 81% seen once. Sample: PBMCs or T cells enriched from blood (not recorded which). The receptors were sampled from a woman in her forties with acute COVID-19.

This chain uses TRBV11-3 with TRBJ2-1; 8 positions agree with TRBD2. Germline V gene data show CDR1 as SGHNT and CDR2 as YENEEA. J gave up 9 bases and V 5 bases, and 15 bases lay outside the gene matches. The CDR3 consists of 16 residues. The CDR3 DNA reads TGTGCCAGCAGCAAGAGGGCGGGAGGTGGGATAGGTGAGCAGTTCTTC. Encoded protein: CASSKRAGGGIGEQFF.

The chain carries TRBV4-1 and TRBJ2-5; 7 bases map to TRBD2. The V and J ends lost 5 bases and 1 base, in that order; junction bases with no gene match: 13. The CDR3 totals 17 residues. CDR1 and CDR2 from the germline V gene are MGHRA and YSYEKL. The CDR3 loop is CASSKAGTLASQETQYF. Here the CDR3 DNA reads TGCGCCAGCAGCAAAGCAGGCACACTAGCGTCCCAAGAGACCCAGTACTTC.

The J gene is TRBJ1-2, the V gene TRBV12-3 or TRBV12-4; D possibly corresponds to TRBD1 (5 bases). Trimming shortened V by 3 bases and J by 3 bases, and 8 bases separated the two germline ends. The CDR3 loop spans 13 amino acids. CDR3 DNA: TGTGCCAGCAGTTTTACGGGGGACTATGGCTACACCTTC. Its protein is CASSFTGDYGYTF.

The chain combines TRBV5-5 with TRBJ2-5; D gene unclear. This CDR3 spans 14 amino acids. The germline CDR1 and CDR2 sequences are SGHKS and YYEKEE (reference sequence). The V and J ends lost 4 bases and 3 bases respectively, with 13 bases between them. The CDR3 nucleotides are TGTGCCAGCAGCAGAGAGCAGGTCAAAGAGACCCAGTACTTC. Its translation: CASSREQVKETQYF.

The chain couples TRBV3-1 (or the pseudogene TRBV3-2) to TRBJ2-7, with 10 bases that match TRBD2. The germline V gene has CDR1 LGHDT and CDR2 YNNKEL (reference sequence). CDR3 length: 14 amino acids. With 5 bases clipped from V and 7 bases from J, the junction kept 8 bases outside the gene matches. DNA for the CDR3: TGTGCCAGCAGCAAGCGGGAGGGCCTATCGGAGCAGTACTTC. Residues: CASSKREGLSEQYF.

The chain carries TRBV19 and TRBJ2-1; no definite D call. V dropped 8 bases and J dropped 8 bases, with 25 bases sitting between them. Germline CDR1 is LNHDA and CDR2 is SQIVND (reference sequence). CDR3 length equals 16 residues. CDR3 in amino acids: CASSPSLGPPRDEQFF. CDR3 sequence (DNA): TGTGCCAGTTCACCGTCCTTAGGCCCTCCCCGGGATGAGCAGTTCTTC.

The rearrangement uses TRBV11-3 and TRBJ2-1; 7 bases map to TRBD2. This CDR3 region has 15 residues. The ends lost 1 base at V and 8 bases at J; junction bases unmatched: 8. Germline CDR1 SGHNT, CDR2 YENEEA. The CDR3 protein is CASSLGGLLTHEQFF. The DNA for the CDR3 is TGTGCCAGCAGCTTAGGGGGACTACTCACCCATGAGCAGTTCTTC. The full variable domain, completed using reference TRBV11-3 and TRBJ2-1, is EAGVVQSPRYKIIEKKQPVAFWCNPISGHNTLYWYLQNLGQGPELLIRYENEEAVDDSQLPKDRFSAERLKGVDSTLKIQPAELGDSAVYLCASSLGGLLTHEQFFGPGTRLTVL.

This clone was found a few times. This chain uses TRBV19 with TRBJ1-5, with a possible D match to TRBD1 (6 bases). The CDR3 has 16 amino acids. CDR1 is LNHDA, CDR2 SQIVND, per germline (reference sequence). Trimming removed 7 bases from V and 3 bases from J, with 19 bases in between. The CDR3 nucleotides are TGTGCCAGTATAGAAGGCAGGGGTACATACAATCAGCCCCAGCATTTT. Translated: CASIEGRGTYNQPQHF.

The genes are TRBV3-1 (or the pseudogene TRBV3-2) and TRBJ1-2, with D tentatively TRBD1 (6 bases). The CDR3 spans 13 residues. The germline V and J ends were trimmed by 4 bases and 8 bases, with 14 bases remaining between them. Germline assignment: CDR1 LGHDT and CDR2 YNNKEL (reference sequence). The CDR3 DNA follows: TGTGCCAGCAGCCTACAGGGATTGGTGGGCTACACCTTC. This codes for CASSLQGLVGYTF.

The V call is TRBV6-5, the J call TRBJ2-1, with 10 bases identical to TRBD2. CDR1 is MNHEY, CDR2 SVGAGI, per germline. The CDR3 runs 15 residues. V was pared by 6 bases and J by 7 bases, with 9 bases of the junction left unmatched. CDR3 loop: CASRVTSGKNNEQFF. The CDR3 bases are TGTGCCAGCAGGGTAACTAGCGGGAAGAATAATGAGCAGTTCTTC.

This chain links TRBV11-3 with TRBJ1-5, with D tentatively TRBD1 (6 bases). The CDR3 is 13 residues long. V was shortened by 8 bases and J by 5 bases, with 13 bases between the two germline ends. Germline-derived CDR1 and CDR2 are SGHNT and YENEEA. CDR3 coding DNA: TGTGCCAGCGCCAAGGGGGGGGATCAGCCCCAGCATTTT. Encoded protein: CASAKGGDQPQHF.

The chain links TRBV18 to TRBJ1-3; no clear D. Germline CDR1 is KGHSH and CDR2 is LQKENI. V lost 6 bases to trimming and J lost 3 bases, with 12 bases between them. The CDR3 has 14 residues. CDR3 nucleotides: TGTGCCAGCTCCCCAGGACTGCTTGGAAACACCATATATTTT. Translating gives CASSPGLLGNTIYF.

CDR3 DNA sequence: TGTGCCAGCACCTGGGGTGGCGGGAGGAGCACAGATACGCAGTATTTT. Translation gives CASTWGGGRSTDTQYF. The chain joins TRBV5-6 to TRBJ2-3; the match to TRBD2 covers 8 bases. The CDR3 contains 16 residues. CDR1 is SGHDT, CDR2 YYEEEE, per germline. Losses at the gene ends were 6 bases for V and 0 bases for J; bases not matched to a gene: 9.

V usage is TRBV27 and J usage is TRBJ1-4; weak D call: TRBD1 (5 bases). Trimming cost V 5 bases and J 3 bases, with 10 bases left between them. This CDR3 has 14 residues. Germline V gene sequence: CDR1 MNHEY, CDR2 SMNVEV (reference sequence). CDR3 in DNA: TGTGCCAGCAGTGGTAGGACACCTAATGAAAAACTGTTTTTT. Translated: CASSGRTPNEKLFF.

This chain connects TRBV19 to TRBJ2-1; no clear D. Trimming stripped 3 bases from V and 5 bases from J, with 5 bases between. The length of the CDR3 is 12 residues. CDR1 LNHDA and CDR2 SQIVND come from the germline V gene (reference sequence). Here the CDR3 DNA reads TGTGCCAGTAGTATTTATAACAATGAGCAGTTCTTC. This sequence encodes CASSIYNNEQFF.

This chain links TRBV30 with TRBJ2-6; TRBD2 aligns across 12 bases. The CDR3 is 17 residues long. The trim removed 3 bases at V and 4 bases at J, leaving 7 bases unmatched. CDR1 GTSNPN and CDR2 SVGIG come from the germline V gene (reference sequence). CDR3 sequence (DNA): TGTGCCTGGAGGGTGACTAGCGGGAGTTCCGGGGCCAACGTCCTGACTTTC. Its translation: CAWRVTSGSSGANVLTF.

The chain uses TRBV9 and TRBJ1-4; 12 bases align to TRBD1. V trimming: 0 bases; J trimming: 7 bases; junction bases outside the gene matches: 13. The CDR3 runs to 19 residues. Germline loops: CDR1 SGDLS, CDR2 YYNGEE. The CDR3 is CASSVAPGTGGAIGEKLFF. CDR3 DNA: TGTGCCAGCAGCGTAGCCCCCGGGACAGGGGGCGCTATCGGTGAAAAACTGTTTTTT.

In this sample, this clone turned up once. This chain connects TRBV20-1 to TRBJ1-2; 9 bases are shared with TRBD1. The CDR3 contains 13 residues. The J segment lost 8 bases and the V segment lost 3 bases, leaving 7 bases of the junction unmatched. Germline V gene data show CDR1 as DFQATT and CDR2 as SNEGSKA (reference sequence). The CDR3, as DNA: TGCAGTGCTAGTTCGGGACAGGGTGGAGGCTACACCTTC. Protein sequence: CSASSGQGGGYTF.

The gene calls are TRBV19 and TRBJ2-3, with 10 bases lining up with TRBD2. The germline V gene has CDR1 LNHDA and CDR2 SQIVND (reference sequence). There are 14 residues in the CDR3. The V gene end was trimmed by 8 bases and the J gene end by 4 bases; junction bases not matched to a gene: 6. CDR3 DNA: TGTGCCAGTCACCTAGCGGGAGCTCCAGATACGCAGTATTTT. Residues: CASHLAGAPDTQYF.

About this clone: The same CDR3 arises from other DNA sequences in this sample as well. The chain uses TRBV27 and TRBJ1-4; weak D call: TRBD1 (5 bases). Germline-derived CDR1 and CDR2 are MNHEY and SMNVEV (reference sequence). CDR3 length: 15 amino acids. The V end lost 3 bases, the J end lost 8 bases, and 16 bases lay between the germline ends. The CDR3: CASSFQGPGREKLFF. CDR3 nucleotides: TGTGCCAGCAGTTTTCAGGGACCCGGGAGGGAAAAACTGTTTTTT.

V gene TRBV5-4 combines with J gene TRBJ2-6, with 8 bases aligning to TRBD1. The CDR3 totals 17 residues. J gave up 4 bases and V 2 bases, and 8 bases lay outside the gene matches. The germline gives CDR1 SGHNT, CDR2 YYREEE (reference sequence). In nucleotides, the CDR3 is TGTGCCAGCAGCTTCCCAGGGGGCGTTGAAGGGGCCAACGTCCTGACTTTC. Translation gives CASSFPGGVEGANVLTF.

V usage is TRBV9 and J usage is TRBJ2-1; 7 bases align to TRBD2. V dropped 3 bases and J dropped 8; count of bases not matched to a gene: 14. The CDR3 has 16 residues. Germline V gene sequence: CDR1 SGDLS, CDR2 YYNGEE. In nucleotides, the CDR3 is TGTGCCAGCAGCGCCCAACCTTGGGGGGGTGATGATGAGCAGTTCTTC. Translating gives CASSAQPWGGDDEQFF.

This sequence joins TRBV7-2 and TRBJ1-3; 8 nucleotides match TRBD1. Germline trimming cut 2 bases from V and 0 bases from J; bases unmatched to any gene: 3. CDR3 length: 16 residues. From germline, CDR1 is SGHTA and CDR2 FQGNSA. The CDR3 nucleotides are TGTGCCAGCAGCTTATCAGGGGGCGGCTCTGGAAACACCATATATTTT. Translation: CASSLSGGGSGNTIYF.